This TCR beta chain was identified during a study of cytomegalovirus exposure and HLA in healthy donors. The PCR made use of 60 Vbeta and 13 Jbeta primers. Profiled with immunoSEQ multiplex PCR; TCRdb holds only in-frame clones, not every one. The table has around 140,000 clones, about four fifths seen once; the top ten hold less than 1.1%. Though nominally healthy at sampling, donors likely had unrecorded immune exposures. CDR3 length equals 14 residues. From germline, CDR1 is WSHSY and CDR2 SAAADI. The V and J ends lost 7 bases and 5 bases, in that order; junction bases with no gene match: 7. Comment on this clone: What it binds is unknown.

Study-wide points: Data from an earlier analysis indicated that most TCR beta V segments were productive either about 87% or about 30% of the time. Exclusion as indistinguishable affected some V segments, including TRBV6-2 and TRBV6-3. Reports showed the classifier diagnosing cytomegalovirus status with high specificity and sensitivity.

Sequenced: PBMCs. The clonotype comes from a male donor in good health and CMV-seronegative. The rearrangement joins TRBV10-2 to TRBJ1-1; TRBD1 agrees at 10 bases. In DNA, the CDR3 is TGCGCCAGCAAGCGACAGGGGGCGAGTACTGAAGCTTTCTTT. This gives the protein CASKRQGASTEAFF.